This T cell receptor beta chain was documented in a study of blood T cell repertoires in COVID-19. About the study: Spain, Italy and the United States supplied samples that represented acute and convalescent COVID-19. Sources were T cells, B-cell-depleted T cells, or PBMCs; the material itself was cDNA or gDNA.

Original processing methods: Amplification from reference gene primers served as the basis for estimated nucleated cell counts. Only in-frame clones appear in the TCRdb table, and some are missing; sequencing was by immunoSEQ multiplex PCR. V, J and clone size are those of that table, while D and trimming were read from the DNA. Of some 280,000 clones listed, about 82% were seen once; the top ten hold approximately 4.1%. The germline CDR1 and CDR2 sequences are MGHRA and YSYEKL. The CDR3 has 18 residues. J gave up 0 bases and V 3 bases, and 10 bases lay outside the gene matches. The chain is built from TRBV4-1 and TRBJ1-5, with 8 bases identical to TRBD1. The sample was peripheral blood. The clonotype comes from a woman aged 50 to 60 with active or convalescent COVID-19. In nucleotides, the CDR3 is TGCGCCAGCAGCCAGCTTCCAGGGACAGGTATTAGCAATCAGCCCCAGCATTTT. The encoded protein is CASSQLPGTGISNQPQHF.